Reported below is one T cell receptor (beta chain). Adults between roughly 18 and 90 years of age took part from approximately 24 US areas. The sample originates from a study of blood T cell repertoires in COVID-19. This table comes from immunoSEQ multiplex PCR, and its TCRdb copy is limited to in-frame clones, with some not included. Of roughly 220,000 clones listed, just under 85% are singletons. V lost 1 base to trimming and J lost 5 bases, with 9 bases between them. The CDR3 has 13 amino acids. Germline V lookup: CDR1 SGDLS, CDR2 YYNGEE. The sequence was obtained from a woman aged 40-49 years with acute COVID-19. Sequencing input: PBMCs or T cells enriched from blood (not recorded which). This sequence joins TRBV9 and TRBJ2-5; no firm D call. In nucleotides, the CDR3 is TGTGCCAGCAGCGTATTGGCCTTCGAGACCCAGTACTTC. It yields the protein CASSVLAFETQYF.